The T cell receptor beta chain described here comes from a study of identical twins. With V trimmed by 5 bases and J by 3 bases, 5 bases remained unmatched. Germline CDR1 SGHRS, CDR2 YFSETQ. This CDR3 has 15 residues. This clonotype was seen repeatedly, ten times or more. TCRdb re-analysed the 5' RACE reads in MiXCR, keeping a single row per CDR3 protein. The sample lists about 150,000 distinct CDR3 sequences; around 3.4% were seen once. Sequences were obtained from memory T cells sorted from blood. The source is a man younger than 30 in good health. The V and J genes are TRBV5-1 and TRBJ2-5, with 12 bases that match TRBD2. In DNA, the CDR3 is TGCGCCAGCAGACTAAGGACTAGCGGGGAAGAGACCCAGTACTTC. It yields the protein CASRLRTSGEETQYF. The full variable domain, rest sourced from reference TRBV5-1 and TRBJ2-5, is KAGVTQTPRYLIKTRGQQVTLSCSPISGHRSVSWYQQTPGQGLQFLFEYFSETQRNKGNFPGRFSGRQFSNSRSEMNVSTLELGDSALYLCASRLRTSGEETQYFGPGTRLLVL.